Listed here are 17 T cell receptor beta chains from one sample, sequenced in a study of T cell repertoires in cytomegalovirus infection. Which antigens these TCRs recognize remains unknown. TCRdb ran MiXCR on the reads and lists one entry per CDR3 protein. This sample has around 750,000 distinct CDR3 sequences, with around a third found just once. This sample comprised cultured CD8+ T cells from PBMCs, obtained from culture after CMV antigen stimulation. These receptors were obtained from a human donor in good health (CMV status not recorded). Some clones in this sample may be carry-over from other donors' samples.

Remarks on this clonotype: This clone may be a read error of a much larger clone one base away. This chain connects TRBV6-6 to TRBJ1-2, with 8 bases that match TRBD1. The J segment lost 4 bases and the V segment lost 0 bases, leaving 4 bases of the junction unmatched. Germline CDR1 is MNHNY and CDR2 is SVGAGI (reference sequence). The CDR3 sequence is 15 residues long. The CDR3 nucleotides are TGTGCCAGCAGTTACTCGGACAGGGTTGGCTATGGCTACACCTTC. This gives the protein CASSYSDRVGYGYTF.

The chain combines TRBV19 with TRBJ1-1; D perhaps matches TRBD1 (6 bases). Trimming removed 5 bases from V and 8 bases from J, with 15 bases in between. CDR1 and CDR2 (germline): LNHDA, SQIVND (reference sequence). The CDR3 has 13 amino acids. This chain's CDR3 is CASSPVQGREAFF. The CDR3 bases are TGTGCCAGTAGTCCTGTACAGGGACGGGAAGCTTTCTTT. The whole variable domain, filled in from reference TRBV19 and TRBJ1-1, reads DGGITQSPKYLFRKEGQNVTLSCEQNLNHDAMYWYRQDPGQGLRLIYYSQIVNDFQKGDIAEGYSVSREKKESFPLTVTSAQKNPTAFYLCASSPVQGREAFFGQGTRLTVV.

This clonotype has only a few counts. This sequence joins TRBV5-5 and TRBJ2-3; D is perhaps TRBD2 (5 bases). V gave up 4 bases and J gave up 2 bases, with 17 bases separating them. The CDR3 covers 16 residues. The germline CDR1 and CDR2 sequences are SGHKS and YYEKEE (reference sequence). CDR3 nucleotides: TGTGCCAGCAGCGTACTCGAGGGCTGGGACACAGATACGCAGTATTTT. Translated, it gives CASSVLEGWDTDTQYF.

This clonotype has a handful of counts. This chain joins TRBV7-9 and TRBJ2-7; a possible D gene is TRBD1 (6 bases). From germline, CDR1 is SEHNR and CDR2 FQNEAQ (reference sequence). V lost 5 bases, J lost 3 bases, and 17 bases lay in between. This CDR3 region has 15 residues. The CDR3 DNA reads as TGTGCCAGCAGCGAACAGGGTTTTGGTTACTACGAGCAGTACTTC. Translated: CASSEQGFGYYEQYF.

This clonotype was seen many times. This chain connects TRBV5-4 to TRBJ1-1; TRBD1 aligns across 7 bases. With 0 bases clipped from V and 4 bases from J, the junction kept 9 bases outside the gene matches. This CDR3 spans 16 amino acids. Germline V gene sequence: CDR1 SGHNT, CDR2 YYREEE (reference sequence). The CDR3 loop is CASSLGFPGGGTEAFF. The DNA of the CDR3 is TGTGCCAGCAGCTTGGGTTTCCCAGGGGGAGGCACTGAAGCTTTCTTT. Drawing the rest from reference TRBV5-4 and TRBJ1-1, the complete variable domain is ETGVTQSPTHLIKTRGQQVTLRCSSQSGHNTVSWYQQALGQGPQFIFQYYREEENGRGNFPPRFSGLQFPNYSSELNVNALELDDSALYLCASSLGFPGGGTEAFFGQGTRLTVV.

As concerns this clonotype: The junction and the germline gene differ at one end; a read error may be behind it. This chain uses TRBV19 with TRBJ1-4, with D possibly being TRBD1 (5 bases). CDR3 length: 14 amino acids. Germline values: CDR1 LNHDA, CDR2 SQIVND (reference sequence). Written as DNA, the CDR3 is TGTACCAGTAGTCCGACAGCCCTTAATGAAAAACTGTTTTTT. Its translation is CTSSPTALNEKLFF.

This rearrangement joins TRBV7-9 to TRBJ1-1, with D unclear. Germline values: CDR1 SEHNR, CDR2 FQNEAQ (reference sequence). The CDR3 extends over 17 amino acids. Trimming removed 7 bases at V and 11 bases at J, with 32 bases between. This chain's CDR3 is CASNTKLLEFSGVVAFF. In DNA form, the CDR3 reads TGTGCCAGCAACACCAAGCTGTTGGAATTCTCTGGAGTGGTGGCTTTCTTT.

V gene TRBV15 combines with J gene TRBJ2-7; D is tentatively TRBD1 or TRBD2 (5 bases each). V was cut by 3 bases and J by 3 bases, with 15 bases left in between. CDR1 LNHNV and CDR2 YYDKDF come from the germline V gene (reference sequence). CDR3 size: 15 residues. Here the CDR3 reads CATSRVPLGDYEQYV. DNA of the CDR3: TGTGCCACCAGCAGGGTCCCTTTGGGGGACTACGAGCAGTACGTC.

This chain joins TRBV9 and TRBJ1-1; perhaps TRBD1 as D (5 bases). Trimming pared 5 bases from V and 10 bases from J, leaving 18 bases between. The germline V gene has CDR1 SGDLS and CDR2 YYNGEE. The CDR3 is 13 amino acids. CDR3 sequence: CASSRRAGPPAFF. As DNA, the CDR3 is TGTGCCAGCAGTCGACGGGCAGGGCCGCCAGCTTTCTTT.

The V call is TRBV24-1, the J call TRBJ2-3; TRBD1 agrees at 7 bases. CDR3 length: 16 residues. V shed 1 base and J 1 base; nucleotides not matched to a gene: 4. Germline loops: CDR1 KGHDR, CDR2 SFDVKD. CDR3 sequence (DNA): TGTGCCACCAGTGATTTACAGGGGTGGGGCACAGATACGCAGTATTTT. It yields the protein CATSDLQGWGTDTQYF.

The chain couples TRBV6-5 to TRBJ1-3, with unresolved D. The CDR3 contains 14 residues. Trimming stripped 4 bases from V and 0 bases from J, with 7 bases between. Germline V CDR1 and CDR2: MNHEY, SVGAGI. CDR3 in DNA: TGTGCCAGCAGTTCCACGGCCTCTGGAAACACCATATATTTT. Translating gives CASSSTASGNTIYF.

The J gene is TRBJ1-1, the V gene TRBV6-1, with unresolved D. The CDR3 loop spans 11 amino acids. With 4 bases removed from V and 10 bases from J, the gap between germline ends came to 10 bases. Germline V gene lookup returns CDR1 MNHNS and CDR2 SASEGT. The DNA of the CDR3 is TGTGCCAGCAGTGGCTCTAGCGGAGCTTTCTTT. Translated, it gives CASSGSSGAFF.

Only a few counts were recorded for this clonotype. This chain uses TRBV15 with TRBJ2-3; tentatively, D is TRBD2 (6 bases). The V gene lost 6 bases and the J gene lost 5 bases, with 12 bases spanning the gap. Germline values: CDR1 LNHNV, CDR2 YYDKDF (reference sequence). This CDR3 has 13 amino acids. The CDR3 DNA sequence: TGTGCCACCAGGCCGCGGGGTCTAGATACGCAGTATTTT. Protein product: CATRPRGLDTQYF. The variable domain in full, with the rest retrieved from reference TRBV15 and TRBJ2-3, is DAMVIQNPRYQVTQFGKPVTLSCSQTLNHNVMYWYQQKSSQAPKLLFHYYDKDFNNEADTPDNFQSRRPNTSFCFLDIRSPGLGDTAMYLCATRPRGLDTQYFGPGTRLTVL.

This chain connects TRBV7-8 to TRBJ1-2, with D unclear. The germline gives CDR1 SGHVS, CDR2 FQNEAQ. The CDR3 spans 11 residues. Trimming pared 5 bases from V and 6 bases from J, leaving 7 bases between. CDR3 in amino acids: CASSATDGYTF. CDR3 coding DNA: TGTGCCAGCAGCGCTACCGATGGCTACACCTTC.

This clonotype came up a few times. The CDR3 coding sequence is TGTGCCAGTAATCCGGGACAGGTCATGGAAGCTTTCTTT. This codes for CASNPGQVMEAFF. The chain employs TRBV19 and TRBJ1-1; 8 bases fit TRBD1. Losses at the gene ends were 7 bases for V and 8 bases for J; bases not matched to a gene: 9. Germline V gene data show CDR1 as LNHDA and CDR2 as SQIVND (reference sequence). The CDR3 spans 13 residues.

The J gene is TRBJ2-7, the V gene TRBV6-1; TRBD1 might be the D (6 bases). Germline CDR1 MNHNS, CDR2 SASEGT. The CDR3 sequence is 14 residues long. The V end was cut by 4 bases, the J end by 2 bases, with 12 bases between. The CDR3 protein is CASSGLQGPYEQYF. In nucleotides, the CDR3 is TGTGCCAGCAGTGGACTACAGGGTCCCTACGAGCAGTACTTC.

This chain joins TRBV5-1 and TRBJ2-5; weak D call: TRBD2 (5 bases). V was trimmed by 2 bases and J by 1 base, leaving 12 bases between them. The CDR3 length is 15 residues. Germline V gives CDR1 SGHRS, CDR2 YFSETQ. The CDR3 coding sequence is TGCGCCAGCAGCTTCCTTGAAGCGGCCCAAGAGACCCAGTACTTC. This sequence encodes CASSFLEAAQETQYF.